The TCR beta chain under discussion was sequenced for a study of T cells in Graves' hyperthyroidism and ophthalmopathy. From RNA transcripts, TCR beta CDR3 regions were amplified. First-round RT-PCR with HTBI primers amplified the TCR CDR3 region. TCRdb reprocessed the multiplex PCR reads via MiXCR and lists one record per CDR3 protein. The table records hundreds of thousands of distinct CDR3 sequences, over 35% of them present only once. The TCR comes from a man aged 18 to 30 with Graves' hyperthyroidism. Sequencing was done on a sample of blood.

Here the CDR3 reads CASSVWDGNTIYF. In DNA form, the CDR3 reads TGTGCCAGCAGCGTATGGGATGGAAACACCATATATTTT. J is TRBJ1-3 and V is TRBV9; D unresolved. The CDR3 has 13 amino acids. Germline CDR1 is SGDLS and CDR2 is YYNGEE. V was clipped by 1 base and J by 3 bases, with 5 bases between them.